This T cell receptor (beta chain) was observed in a study of T cells after posttransplantation cyclophosphamide. The CDR3 contains 15 residues. CDR1 is SGHNT and CDR2 is YYREEE in the germline V gene (reference sequence). The ends lost 3 bases at V and 7 bases at J; junction bases unmatched: 8. Busulfan-fludarabine conditioning, marrow transplant, and cyclophosphamide on days +3 and +4 were administered. The table came from immunoSEQ multiplex PCR; TCRdb's copy has only in-frame clones and leaves some out. The sample lists roughly 20,000 clones, approximately 90% occurring once. The V gene is TRBV5-4, the J gene TRBJ2-4; 9 nucleotides line up with TRBD2. Source: PBMCs, taken after allogeneic stem cell transplant with posttransplant cyclophosphamide. The receptor was isolated from a female patient aged 35 to 55 who received an allogeneic stem cell transplant from a related donor, was CMV-positive, and had no GVHD. Some T cells may be the graft donor's. CDR3 sequence reads: CASSSLREGLNIQYF. The CDR3 nucleotides are TGTGCCAGCAGCTCCCTGCGGGAGGGCTTGAACATTCAGTACTTC.